This TCR beta chain originates from a study of lymphopenia after photon versus proton radiotherapy. The assay was immunoSEQ multiplex PCR, and TCRdb's table has in-frame clones only and misses some. The table has around 4,200 clones, around two thirds seen once; the top ten hold roughly 50%. The CDR3 covers 14 residues. V was trimmed by 2 bases and J by 6 bases, leaving 14 bases between them. Germline V lookup: CDR1 MNHEY, CDR2 SVGAGI. Sequenced material: peripheral blood, taken from a patient treated with proton-based radiotherapy. The rearrangement joins TRBV6-5 to TRBJ2-7; D not certain. The sequence was obtained from a man aged 80 or over with esophageal cancer. DNA for the CDR3: TGTGCCAGCAGTTACCTTAAGATTGGCGGCGAGCAGTACTTC. Protein sequence: CASSYLKIGGEQYF.